A selection of T cell receptor beta chains follows, all from one sample in a study of shared clonotypes between healthy human individuals. TCRdb's table, derived via immunoSEQ multiplex PCR, lists solely in-frame clones and lacks some. The table shows around 1,900,000 clones, with 90% to 95% occurring only once. The sequencing sample was made of naive CD8+ T cells from PBMCs. Receptor source: a young man in good health. Some clones in this sample may be carry-over from other donors' samples. Both conserved end residues are part of each CDR3. D genes are given only for firm matches. For some rows the clone size is stated as once, few or many, or as a class when expanded; others skip it.

size: -
J: TRBJ2-3
V: TRBV7-9
length: 17
D: TRBD1
CDR3: CASSLPTGGVGTDTQYF
DNA: TGTGCCAGCAGCTTACCCACAGGGGGCGTCGGCACAGATACGCAGTATTTT

size: -
J: TRBJ1-5
V: TRBV6-6
length: 15
D: -
CDR3: CASSYGTYSNQPQHF
DNA: TGTGCCAGCAGTTACGGGACCTATAGCAATCAGCCCCAGCATTTT

size: -
J: TRBJ2-7
V: TRBV12-2
length: 14
D: -
CDR3: CASRLAGFPYEQYF
DNA: TGTGCAAGTCGCTTAGCAGGGTTCCCCTACGAGCAGTACTTC

size: -
J: TRBJ2-5
V: TRBV6-6
length: 10
D: -
CDR3: CASMRETQYF
DNA: TGTGCCAGCATGCGAGAGACCCAGTACTTC

size: -
J: TRBJ2-3
V: TRBV5-1
length: 16
D: TRBD1
CDR3: CASSPGQGASTDTQYF
DNA: TGCGCCAGCAGCCCCGGACAGGGCGCTAGCACAGATACGCAGTATTTT

size: -
J: TRBJ1-5
V: TRBV19
length: 13
D: -
CDR3: CASSIMTAVPQHF
DNA: TGTGCCAGTAGTATAATGACAGCTGTGCCCCAGCATTTT

size: -
J: TRBJ2-1
V: TRBV9
length: 16
D: TRBD2
CDR3: CASSVVASGSRNEQFF
DNA: TGTGCCAGCAGCGTAGTGGCTAGCGGGAGTCGCAATGAGCAGTTCTTC

size: -
J: TRBJ1-1
V: TRBV4-1
length: 17
D: TRBD1
CDR3: CASSPTPTDRANTEAFF
DNA: TGCGCCAGCAGCCCAACCCCTACGGACAGGGCTAACACTGAAGCTTTCTTT

size: -
J: TRBJ2-7
V: TRBV27
length: 15
D: -
CDR3: CASSLFPPSSYEQYF
DNA: TGTGCCAGCAGTTTATTCCCCCCTAGCTCCTACGAGCAGTACTTC

size: -
J: TRBJ2-5
V: TRBV28
length: 16
D: -
CDR3: CASSPQIGWGGETQYF
DNA: TGTGCCAGCAGCCCCCAGATAGGGTGGGGTGGGGAGACCCAGTACTTC

size: -
J: TRBJ1-1
V: TRBV19
length: 15
D: -
CDR3: CASSPRSGVNTEAFF
DNA: TGTGCCAGTAGCCCCCGGTCGGGGGTGAACACTGAAGCTTTCTTT

size: -
J: TRBJ2-2
V: TRBV5-5
length: 15
D: -
CDR3: CASSLGAAWTGELFF
DNA: TGTGCCAGCAGCTTGGGGGCAGCGTGGACCGGGGAGCTGTTTTTT

size: -
J: TRBJ2-3
V: TRBV11-1
length: 15
D: TRBD2
CDR3: CASSWVAGLLDTQYF
DNA: TGTGCCAGCAGCTGGGTAGCGGGACTGTTAGATACGCAGTATTTT

size: -
J: TRBJ2-1
V: TRBV9
length: 16
D: -
CDR3: CASSHGDGKAYNEQFF
DNA: TGTGCCAGCAGCCACGGCGACGGGAAAGCCTACAATGAGCAGTTCTTC

size: -
J: TRBJ1-5
V: TRBV28
length: 14
D: -
CDR3: CAISGRGDLAPQHF
DNA: TGTGCCATCTCTGGCCGGGGGGATCTTGCGCCCCAGCATTTT

size: -
J: TRBJ2-5
V: TRBV7-9
length: 14
D: -
CDR3: CASRSGRPQETQYF
DNA: TGTGCCAGCAGGTCGGGACGGCCACAAGAGACCCAGTACTTC

size: once
J: TRBJ2-7
V: TRBV5-5
length: 18
D: -
CDR3: CASSLASLWAGGSYEQYF
DNA: TGTGCCAGCAGCTTGGCCTCGCTTTGGGCAGGGGGGTCCTACGAGCAGTACTTC

size: -
J: TRBJ2-5
V: TRBV2
length: 18
D: -
CDR3: CASSGKIVFRRTQETQYF
DNA: TGTGCCAGCAGTGGAAAGATTGTCTTCAGACGAACCCAAGAGACCCAGTACTTC

size: -
J: TRBJ2-7
V: TRBV11-2
length: 15
D: -
CDR3: CASSLAVGSLYEQYF
DNA: TGTGCCAGCAGCTTAGCGGTCGGGAGCCTCTACGAGCAGTACTTC

size: -
J: TRBJ2-7
V: TRBV29-1
length: 14
D: TRBD1
CDR3: CSVEGTGEYYEQYF
DNA: TGCAGCGTTGAGGGGACAGGGGAGTACTACGAGCAGTACTTC

size: -
J: TRBJ2-6
V: TRBV29-1
length: 15
D: -
CDR3: CSVDGRADGANVLTF
DNA: TGCAGCGTTGATGGGCGGGCGGATGGGGCCAACGTCCTGACTTTC

size: -
J: TRBJ2-7
V: TRBV28
length: 17
D: TRBD2
CDR3: CASSTGLAGGLSYEQYF
DNA: TGTGCCAGCAGTACCGGACTAGCGGGAGGCCTCTCCTACGAGCAGTACTTC

size: -
J: TRBJ2-7
V: TRBV28
length: 16
D: -
CDR3: CASSFSPDTNLYEQYF
DNA: TGTGCCAGCAGTTTTTCGCCAGACACAAACCTTTACGAGCAGTACTTC

size: -
J: TRBJ1-5
V: TRBV28
length: 14
D: TRBD1
CDR3: CASTRTGWDQPQHF
DNA: TGTGCCAGCACCCGGACAGGGTGGGATCAGCCCCAGCATTTT

size: -
J: TRBJ2-7
V: TRBV10-3
length: 16
D: TRBD1
CDR3: CAISESSGQGAYEQYF
DNA: TGTGCCATCAGTGAGTCGTCGGGACAGGGTGCGTACGAGCAGTACTTC

size: -
J: TRBJ2-7
V: TRBV4-1
length: 15
D: -
CDR3: CASSQGPRSQSEQYF
DNA: TGCGCCAGCAGCCAGGGACCCCGTAGCCAGAGCGAGCAGTACTTC

size: -
J: TRBJ1-5
V: TRBV19
length: 15
D: -
CDR3: CASRRDGLINQPQHF
DNA: TGTGCCAGTAGGAGAGATGGGCTAATTAATCAGCCCCAGCATTTT

size: -
J: TRBJ1-1
V: TRBV28
length: 18
D: TRBD1
CDR3: CASSPYRGLGRVNTEAFF
DNA: TGTGCCAGCAGTCCCTACAGGGGTTTGGGGCGGGTGAACACTGAAGCTTTCTTT

size: -
J: TRBJ2-3
V: TRBV19
length: 14
D: -
CDR3: CASSMDTYTDTQYF
DNA: TGTGCCAGTAGTATGGACACTTACACAGATACGCAGTATTTT

size: -
J: TRBJ1-2
V: TRBV27
length: 17
D: -
CDR3: CASASRTEITPNYGYTF
DNA: TGTGCCAGCGCCTCCCGGACGGAGATTACACCTAACTATGGCTACACCTTC

size: once
J: TRBJ1-3
V: TRBV9
length: 15
D: -
CDR3: CASSVAPGLGNTIYF
DNA: TGTGCCAGCAGCGTAGCTCCGGGGCTTGGAAACACCATATATTTT

size: once
J: TRBJ2-7
V: TRBV11-2
length: 13
D: TRBD2
CDR3: CASSGGGSYEQYF
DNA: TGTGCCAGCAGTGGGGGGGGCTCCTACGAGCAGTACTTC

size: -
J: TRBJ1-5
V: TRBV9
length: 14
D: -
CDR3: CASSPTGVNQPQHF
DNA: TGTGCCAGCAGCCCTACGGGGGTCAATCAGCCCCAGCATTTT

size: -
J: TRBJ2-7
V: TRBV5-1
length: 15
D: -
CDR3: CASSLGWQVSYEQYF
DNA: TGCGCCAGCAGCTTGGGTTGGCAGGTATCCTACGAGCAGTACTTC

size: -
J: TRBJ2-7
V: TRBV27
length: 16
D: -
CDR3: CASSSTGGDIFYEQYF
DNA: TGTGCCAGCAGTTCAACAGGGGGGGATATCTTCTACGAGCAGTACTTC

size: -
J: TRBJ2-2
V: TRBV11-2
length: 11
D: -
CDR3: CASSLAGELFF
DNA: TGTGCCAGCAGCTTGGCCGGGGAGCTGTTTTTT

size: -
J: TRBJ2-3
V: TRBV19
length: 14
D: -
CDR3: CASSSWERTDTQYF
DNA: TGTGCCAGTAGTTCTTGGGAACGGACAGATACGCAGTATTTT

size: once
J: TRBJ1-1
V: TRBV4-1
length: 14
D: -
CDR3: CASSHTTGNTEAFF
DNA: TGCGCCAGCAGCCATACGACGGGGAACACTGAAGCTTTCTTT

size: -
J: TRBJ2-7
V: TRBV5-4
length: 14
D: TRBD1
CDR3: CASSWSGTAYEQYF
DNA: TGTGCCAGCAGCTGGTCCGGGACAGCATACGAGCAGTACTTC

size: -
J: TRBJ1-4
V: TRBV2
length: 14
D: TRBD1
CDR3: CASSDGQGWEKLFF
DNA: TGTGCCAGCAGTGATGGACAGGGGTGGGAAAAACTGTTTTTT

size: -
J: TRBJ2-1
V: TRBV28
length: 15
D: TRBD2
CDR3: CASRGLAGVLNEQFF
DNA: TGTGCCAGCAGAGGGCTAGCGGGAGTATTAAATGAGCAGTTCTTC

size: -
J: TRBJ2-1
V: TRBV10-3
length: 17
D: TRBD2
CDR3: CAISDQTSYSSYNEQFF
DNA: TGTGCCATCAGTGATCAGACTAGCTACAGCTCCTACAATGAGCAGTTCTTC